This TCR beta chain was captured in a study of cytomegalovirus exposure and HLA in healthy donors. General study results and limits: The study had only CMV serostatus as immune exposure information. The authors later found HLA-associated TCR beta chains more clonally expanded than equally common others. Accounts indicate the classifier identified cytomegalovirus status with strong specificity and sensitivity. A few chains tied to CMV proved CMV antigen-specific in vitro.

The CDR3 runs to 16 residues. The germline V gene has CDR1 SGHRS and CDR2 YFSETQ. Trimming removed 0 bases at V and 0 bases at J, with 12 bases between. Turning to this clone: The antigen is not known.

PCR used 60 Vbeta primers and 13 Jbeta primers. TCRdb's copy holds only in-frame clones and misses some; the assay was immunoSEQ multiplex PCR. The table shows about 140,000 clones, with over 80% occurring only once. The TCR originated in a female donor in good health and CMV-seronegative. The gene calls are TRBV5-1 and TRBJ1-1, with D possibly TRBD1 on 5 matching bases. Sequenced input: PBMCs. The CDR3 DNA reads TGCGCCAGCAGCTTGGGTCGGACACCCTTGAACACTGAAGCTTTCTTT. Protein: CASSLGRTPLNTEAFF.